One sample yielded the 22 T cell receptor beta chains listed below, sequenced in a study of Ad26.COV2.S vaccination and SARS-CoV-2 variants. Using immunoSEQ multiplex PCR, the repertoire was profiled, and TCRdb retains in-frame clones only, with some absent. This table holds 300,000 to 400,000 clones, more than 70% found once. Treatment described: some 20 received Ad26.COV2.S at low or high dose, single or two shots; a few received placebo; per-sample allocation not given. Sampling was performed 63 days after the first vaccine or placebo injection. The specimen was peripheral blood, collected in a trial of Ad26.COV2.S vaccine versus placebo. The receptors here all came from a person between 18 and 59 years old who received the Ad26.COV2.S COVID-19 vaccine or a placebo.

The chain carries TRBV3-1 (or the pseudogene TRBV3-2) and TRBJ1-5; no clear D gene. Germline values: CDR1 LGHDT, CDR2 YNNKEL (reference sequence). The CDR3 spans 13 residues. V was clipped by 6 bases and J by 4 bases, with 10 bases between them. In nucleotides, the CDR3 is TGTGCCAGCAGGGCGGGCGGGAATCAGCCCCAGCATTTT. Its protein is CASRAGGNQPQHF.

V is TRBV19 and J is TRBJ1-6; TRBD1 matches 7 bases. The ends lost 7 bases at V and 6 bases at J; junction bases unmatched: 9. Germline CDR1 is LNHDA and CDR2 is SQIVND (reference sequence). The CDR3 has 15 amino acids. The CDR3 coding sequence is TGTGCCAGTACCCTGAAGAGGACAGGTAATTCACCCCTCCACTTT. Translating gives CASTLKRTGNSPLHF.

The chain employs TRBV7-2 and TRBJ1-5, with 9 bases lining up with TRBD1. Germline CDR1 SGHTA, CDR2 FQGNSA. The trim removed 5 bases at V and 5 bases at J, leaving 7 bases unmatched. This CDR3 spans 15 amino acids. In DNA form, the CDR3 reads TGTGCCAGCAGCCCGGACAGGGGATATTATCAGCCCCAGCATTTT. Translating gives CASSPDRGYYQPQHF.

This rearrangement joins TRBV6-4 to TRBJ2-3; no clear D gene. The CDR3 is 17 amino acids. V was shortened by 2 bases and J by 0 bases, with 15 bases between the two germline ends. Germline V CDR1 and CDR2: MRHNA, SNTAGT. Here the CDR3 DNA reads TGTGCCAGCAGTGACGGGAAGTACGGTTATAGCACAGATACGCAGTATTTT. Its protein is CASSDGKYGYSTDTQYF.

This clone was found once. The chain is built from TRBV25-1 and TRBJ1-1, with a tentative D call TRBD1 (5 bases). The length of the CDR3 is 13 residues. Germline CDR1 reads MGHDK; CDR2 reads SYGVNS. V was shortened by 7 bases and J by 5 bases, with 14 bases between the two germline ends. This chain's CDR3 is CASISGLSTEAFF. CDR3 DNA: TGTGCCAGCATTTCAGGGTTGAGTACTGAAGCTTTCTTT.

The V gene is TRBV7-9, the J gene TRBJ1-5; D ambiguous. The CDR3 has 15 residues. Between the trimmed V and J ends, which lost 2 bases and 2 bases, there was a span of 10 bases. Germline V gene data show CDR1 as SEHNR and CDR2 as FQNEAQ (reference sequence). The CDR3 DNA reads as TGTGCCAGCAGCTTAAAGCTCGTAGGCAATCAGCCCCAGCATTTT. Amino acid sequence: CASSLKLVGNQPQHF. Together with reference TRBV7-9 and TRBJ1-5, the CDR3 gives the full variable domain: DTGVSQNPRHKITKRGQNVTFRCDPISEHNRLYWYRQTLGQGPEFLTYFQNEAQLEKSRLLSDRFSAERPKGSFSTLEIQRTEQGDSAMYLCASSLKLVGNQPQHFGDGTRLSIL.

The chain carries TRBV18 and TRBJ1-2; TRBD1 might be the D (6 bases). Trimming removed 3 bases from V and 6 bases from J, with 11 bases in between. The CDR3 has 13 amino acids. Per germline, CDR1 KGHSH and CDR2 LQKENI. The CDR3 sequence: CASSPQTGDGYTF. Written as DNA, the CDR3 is TGTGCCAGCTCACCTCAGACAGGAGATGGCTACACCTTC.

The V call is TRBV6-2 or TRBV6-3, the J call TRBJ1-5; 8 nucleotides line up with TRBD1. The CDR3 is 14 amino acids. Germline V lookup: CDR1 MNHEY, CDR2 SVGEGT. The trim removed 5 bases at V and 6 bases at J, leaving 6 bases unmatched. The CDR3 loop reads CASSPTGVSQPQHF. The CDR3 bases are TGTGCCAGCAGTCCGACAGGGGTGAGTCAGCCCCAGCATTTT.

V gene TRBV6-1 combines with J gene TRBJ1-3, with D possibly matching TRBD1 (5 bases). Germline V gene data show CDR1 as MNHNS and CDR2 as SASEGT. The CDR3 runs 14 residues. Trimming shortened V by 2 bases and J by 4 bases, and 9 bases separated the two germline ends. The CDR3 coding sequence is TGTGCCAGCAGTGAAAGGGGCAACGGAAACACCATATATTTT. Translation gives CASSERGNGNTIYF.

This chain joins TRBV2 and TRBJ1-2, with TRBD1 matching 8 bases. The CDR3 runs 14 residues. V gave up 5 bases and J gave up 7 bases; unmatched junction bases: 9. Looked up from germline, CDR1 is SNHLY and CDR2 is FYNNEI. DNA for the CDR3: TGTGCCAGCAGTCAGACGACAGGGGTCCGTGGCTACACCTTC. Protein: CASSQTTGVRGYTF.

This CDR3 reads CASSYRDSAYEQYF. Written as DNA, the CDR3 is TGTGCCAGCAGCTACCGGGACAGTGCCTACGAGCAGTACTTC. The rearrangement joins TRBV7-2 to TRBJ2-7; 7 bases agree with TRBD1. This CDR3 is built from 14 residues. Looked up from germline, CDR1 is SGHTA and CDR2 is FQGNSA. After removal of 4 bases from V and 2 bases from J, the junction contained 5 bases not matched to a gene.

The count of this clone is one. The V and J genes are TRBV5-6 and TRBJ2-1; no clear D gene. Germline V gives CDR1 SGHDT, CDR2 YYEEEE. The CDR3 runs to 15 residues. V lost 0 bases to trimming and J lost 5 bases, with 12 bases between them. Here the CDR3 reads CASSLAPPSDNEQFF. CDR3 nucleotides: TGTGCCAGCAGCTTGGCTCCACCATCGGACAATGAGCAGTTCTTC.

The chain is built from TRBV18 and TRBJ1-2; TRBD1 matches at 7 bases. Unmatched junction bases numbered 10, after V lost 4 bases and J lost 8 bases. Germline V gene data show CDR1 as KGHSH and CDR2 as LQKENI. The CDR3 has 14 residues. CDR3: CASSQGQKLGGYTF. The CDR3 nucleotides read TGTGCCAGCTCACAGGGACAGAAACTTGGAGGCTACACCTTC.

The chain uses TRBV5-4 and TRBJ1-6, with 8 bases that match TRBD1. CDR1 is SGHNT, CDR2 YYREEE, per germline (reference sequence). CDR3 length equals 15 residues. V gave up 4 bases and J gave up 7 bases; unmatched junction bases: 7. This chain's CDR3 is CASSIPDRVNSPLHF. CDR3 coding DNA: TGTGCCAGCAGCATCCCGGACAGGGTAAATTCACCCCTCCACTTT. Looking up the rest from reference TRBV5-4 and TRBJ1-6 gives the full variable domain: ETGVTQSPTHLIKTRGQQVTLRCSSQSGHNTVSWYQQALGQGPQFIFQYYREEENGRGNFPPRFSGLQFPNYSSELNVNALELDDSALYLCASSIPDRVNSPLHFGNGTRLTVT.

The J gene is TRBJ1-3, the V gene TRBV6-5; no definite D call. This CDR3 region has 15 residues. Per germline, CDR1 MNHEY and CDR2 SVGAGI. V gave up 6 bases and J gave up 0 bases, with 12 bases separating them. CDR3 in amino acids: CASSLTVSSGNTIYF. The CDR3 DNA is TGTGCCAGCAGCCTAACAGTAAGCTCTGGAAACACCATATATTTT.

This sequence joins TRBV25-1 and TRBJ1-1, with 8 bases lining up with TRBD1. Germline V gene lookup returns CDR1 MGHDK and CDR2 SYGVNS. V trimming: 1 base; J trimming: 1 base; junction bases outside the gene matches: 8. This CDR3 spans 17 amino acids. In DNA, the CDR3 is TGTGCCAGCAGTGAATCGACCCCCGGGACAGGGAACACTGAAGCTTTCTTT. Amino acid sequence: CASSESTPGTGNTEAFF.

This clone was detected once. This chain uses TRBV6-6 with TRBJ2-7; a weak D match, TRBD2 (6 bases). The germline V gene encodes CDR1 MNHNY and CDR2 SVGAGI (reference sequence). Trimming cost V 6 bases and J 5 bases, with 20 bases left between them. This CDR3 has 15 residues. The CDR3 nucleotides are TGTGCCAGCAGCCCCGGGGGTAGCTGGTCCGACGAGCAGTACTTC. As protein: CASSPGGSWSDEQYF.

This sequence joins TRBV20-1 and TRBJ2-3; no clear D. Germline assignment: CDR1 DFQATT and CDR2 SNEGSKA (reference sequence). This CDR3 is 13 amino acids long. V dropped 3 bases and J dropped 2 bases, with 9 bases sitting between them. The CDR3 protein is CSASVGTTDTQYF. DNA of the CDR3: TGCAGTGCTAGTGTCGGCACCACAGATACGCAGTATTTT.

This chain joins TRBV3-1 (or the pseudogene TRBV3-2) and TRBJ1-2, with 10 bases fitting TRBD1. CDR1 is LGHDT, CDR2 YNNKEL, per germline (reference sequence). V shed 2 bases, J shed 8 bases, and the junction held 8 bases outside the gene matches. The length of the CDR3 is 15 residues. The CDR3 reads CASSQKGQGIYGYTF. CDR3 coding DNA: TGTGCCAGCAGCCAAAAGGGACAGGGGATATACGGCTACACCTTC.

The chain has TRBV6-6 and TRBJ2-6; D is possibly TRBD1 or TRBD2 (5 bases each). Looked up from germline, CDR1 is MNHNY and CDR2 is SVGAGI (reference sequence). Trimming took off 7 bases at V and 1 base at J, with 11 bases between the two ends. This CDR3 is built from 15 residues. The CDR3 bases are TGTGCCAGCAACGGCTGGGGGTCTGGGGCCAACGTCCTGACTTTC. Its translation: CASNGWGSGANVLTF.

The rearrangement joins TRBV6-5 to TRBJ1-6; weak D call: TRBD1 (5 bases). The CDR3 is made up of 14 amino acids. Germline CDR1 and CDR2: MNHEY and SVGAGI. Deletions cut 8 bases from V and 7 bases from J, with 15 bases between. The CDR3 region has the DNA TGTGCCAGCGCTGGCAGGGCGGAAAATTCACCCCTCCACTTT. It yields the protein CASAGRAENSPLHF.

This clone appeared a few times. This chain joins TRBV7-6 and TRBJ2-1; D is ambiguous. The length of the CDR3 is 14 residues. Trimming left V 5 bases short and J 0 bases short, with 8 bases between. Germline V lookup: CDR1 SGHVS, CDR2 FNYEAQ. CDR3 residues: CASSPASSYNEQFF. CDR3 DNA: TGTGCCAGCAGCCCGGCCAGCTCCTACAATGAGCAGTTCTTC.